Below, 6 T cell receptor beta chains from the same sample are listed, as sequenced in a study of blood T cell repertoires in COVID-19. The method was immunoSEQ multiplex PCR; TCRdb's version includes in-frame clones alone and lacks a portion of them. Among a few hundred thousand clones listed, approximately 85% were seen once. Sample: PBMCs or T cells enriched from blood (not recorded which). Source of these receptors: a man aged 25-40 years who had recovered from COVID-19.

The chain couples TRBV6-5 to TRBJ1-5; a weak D match, TRBD1 (5 bases). The V end was cut by 6 bases, the J end by 3 bases, with 9 bases between. CDR3 length: 13 amino acids. CDR1 and CDR2 from the germline V gene are MNHEY and SVGAGI. The CDR3 DNA follows: TGTGCCAGCAGGGACACCTACAATCAGCCCCAGCATTTT. It codes for CASRDTYNQPQHF.

The chain recombines TRBV4-1 with TRBJ1-1, with D perhaps matching TRBD1 (5 bases). This CDR3 has 13 residues. CDR1 MGHRA and CDR2 YSYEKL come from the germline V gene. V was pared by 4 bases and J by 6 bases, with 12 bases between. CDR3 region: CASSPRPTAEAFF. The CDR3 DNA is TGCGCCAGCAGCCCAAGACCGACAGCTGAAGCTTTCTTT.

CDR3 in DNA: TGTGCCAGCAGTTCGGGCCTGACGGGGGAGCAGTTCTTC. Protein product: CASSSGLTGEQFF. V usage is TRBV28 and J usage is TRBJ2-1, with D possibly TRBD2 on 5 matching bases. Germline CDR1 MDHEN, CDR2 SYDVKM. V lost 4 bases and J lost 10, with 14 bases in between. CDR3 length: 13 residues.

The V call is TRBV5-5, the J call TRBJ2-6; D not resolved. Per the germline V gene, CDR1 is SGHKS and CDR2 is YYEKEE (reference sequence). The CDR3 spans 13 residues. With 1 base removed from V and 3 bases from J, the gap between germline ends came to 2 bases. The CDR3 loop is CASSLYGANVLTF. The CDR3 region has the DNA TGTGCCAGCAGCTTGTATGGGGCCAACGTCCTGACTTTC.

This clone appeared a single time. This chain uses TRBV12-3 or TRBV12-4 with TRBJ2-1, with D perhaps TRBD2 (6 bases). This CDR3 region has 12 residues. Trimming cost V 6 bases and J 9 bases, with 12 bases left between them. In DNA, the CDR3 is TGTGCCAGCAGGAGACTAGTCCCTGAGCAGTTCTTC. It codes for CASRRLVPEQFF.

The genes are TRBV19 and TRBJ1-5, with 9 bases aligning to TRBD1. In germline, CDR1 is LNHDA, CDR2 SQIVND (reference sequence). The V and J ends lost 6 bases and 1 base, in that order; junction bases with no gene match: 4. The CDR3 covers 15 residues. The CDR3 loop is CASRRDRASNQPQHF. In nucleotides, the CDR3 is TGTGCCAGTAGGCGGGACAGGGCAAGCAATCAGCCCCAGCATTTT.